This TCR beta chain emerged from a study of identical twins. MiXCR was run by TCRdb on the 5' RACE reads, yielding one entry per CDR3 protein. The repertoire holds 400,000 to 550,000 distinct CDR3 sequences, with 14% as singletons. The same sample was also studied in work on yellow fever vaccine responses in identical twins.

This clonotype was obtained from a woman under 30 in good health. Sequencing was carried out using CD4+ T cells sorted from blood.

Here the CDR3 DNA reads TGCGCCAGCAGCTTGGTCCTGGACAGCAATAATTCACCCCTCCACTTT. This translates into CASSLVLDSNNSPLHF. The chain joins TRBV5-1 to TRBJ1-6, with D perhaps matching TRBD1 (6 bases). V was shortened by 0 bases and J by 5 bases, with 12 bases between the two germline ends. The germline V gene encodes CDR1 SGHRS and CDR2 YFSETQ. This CDR3 comprises 16 residues.